The next 3 T cell receptor beta chains were all read from a single sample in a study of T cell responses to AZD1222 COVID-19 vaccine (dated by TCRdb to the early 2020s). The time point label here, explained by the study, means: about 28 days (+/-7) after the second vaccine dose. The receptor library was made with the immunoSEQ multiplex PCR assay. TCRdb holds this immuneACCESS table with in-frame rearrangements only. Some clones are missing; in checked studies, unresolved V genes explain under half, and the rest has no known cause. The sample table lists 50,000 to 65,000 clones, approximately 86% of them with a count of one. Of the sample, roughly 7.2% falls within the top ten clones. The sequencing here drew on peripheral blood, taken 28 days after the second AZD1222 dose. These receptors all stem from an adult who received the AZD1222 COVID-19 vaccine.

V is TRBV19 and J is TRBJ1-2; 10 bases map to TRBD1. V lost 9 bases to trimming and J lost 4 bases; unmatched junction nucleotides: 5. Germline V gene data show CDR1 as LNHDA and CDR2 as SQIVND (reference sequence). CDR3 length: 13 amino acids. CDR3 residues: CASDRGHTYGYTF. The CDR3 DNA sequence: TGTGCCAGCGACAGGGGGCACACCTATGGCTACACCTTC. Complete variable domain (other parts from reference TRBV19 and TRBJ1-2): DGGITQSPKYLFRKEGQNVTLSCEQNLNHDAMYWYRQDPGQGLRLIYYSQIVNDFQKGDIAEGYSVSREKKESFPLTVTSAQKNPTAFYLCASDRGHTYGYTFGSGTRLTVV.

The rearrangement uses TRBV7-3 and TRBJ2-1; weak D call: TRBD2 (6 bases). The V end lost 5 bases, the J end lost 4 bases, and 9 bases lay between the germline ends. The CDR3 runs to 13 residues. Germline loops: CDR1 SGHTA, CDR2 FQGTGA. CDR3 in amino acids: CASSLARYNEQFF. Here the CDR3 DNA reads TGTGCCAGCAGCCTAGCGAGGTACAATGAGCAGTTCTTC. The complete variable domain, with remaining parts taken from reference TRBV7-3 and TRBJ2-1, reads GAGVSQTPSNKVTEKGKYVELRCDPISGHTALYWYRQSLGQGPEFLIYFQGTGAADDSGLPNDRFFAVRPEGSVSTLKIQRTERGDSAVYLCASSLARYNEQFFGPGTRLTVL.

This clone was seen only once. The rearrangement uses TRBV19 and TRBJ1-5; TRBD1 matches at 7 bases. Germline V lookup: CDR1 LNHDA, CDR2 SQIVND (reference sequence). V dropped 8 bases and J dropped 11; count of bases not matched to a gene: 12. This CDR3 is built from 13 residues. The CDR3 is CASSGTASFSQHF. Here the CDR3 DNA reads TGTGCCAGTTCTGGGACAGCCAGTTTCTCCCAGCATTTT. The full variable domain, in which reference TRBV19 and TRBJ1-5 provide the parts outside the CDR3, is DGGITQSPKYLFRKEGQNVTLSCEQNLNHDAMYWYRQDPGQGLRLIYYSQIVNDFQKGDIAEGYSVSREKKESFPLTVTSAQKNPTAFYLCASSGTASFSQHFGDGTRLSIL.